This T cell receptor beta chain was recovered during a study of molecular identifiers for immune sequencing clone quantification. Trimming took off 4 bases at V and 4 bases at J, with 13 bases between the two ends. CDR1 and CDR2 (germline): SGHVS, FQNEAQ. This CDR3 spans 15 amino acids. This clonotype has only a few counts. Its specificity is unknown. A CD8+CD4-CCR7+CD45RA+ phenotype served as the sorting definition for naive CD8 T cells. The study's findings and limits: Clonotypes surpassing 20 RNA copies contained over 98% of effector molecules, versus under 1% in naive cells.

TCRdb called the PCR reads again in MiXCR, with one record for every CDR3 protein. The repertoire holds 75,000 to 95,000 distinct CDR3 sequences, with 25% as singletons. The sequencing sample was made of naive CD8+ T cells from blood, with Jurkat cell RNA spiked in. Subset described: FACS-sorted CD8+CD4-CCR7+CD45RA+ naive T cells. V usage is TRBV7-8 and J usage is TRBJ2-2; possibly TRBD2 for D (5 bases). This TCR was sampled from a human donor in good health. Some libraries in this study had Jurkat cell RNA spiked in. The CDR3, as DNA: TGTGCCAGCAGCTCCCGGGGAGCTCCCACCGGGGAGCTGTTTTTT. Residues: CASSSRGAPTGELFF.